The clone carrying this T cell receptor (beta chain) was found many times. The antigen is undetermined. The entry originates in a study of T cells in Graves' hyperthyroidism and ophthalmopathy. Ophthalmopathy patients all had a Clinical Activity Score of at least 3, a NOSPECS grade of at least 4 and disease under 3 months old. Those patients with uncontrolled infection, other autoimmune disease, pregnancy or lactation were excluded. The study based diagnoses on clinical symptoms, serum thyroxine and TRAb, thyroid ultrasound and orbital computed tomography. General observations from the study: Using 13 V-J features, a model discriminated ophthalmopathy from stable hyperthyroidism.

There were TCR beta CDR3 regions amplified from RNA transcripts. The study used the HTBI primer set for a first-round RT-PCR of the TCR CDR3. Via MiXCR, TCRdb re-called the multiplex PCR reads, giving one row per CDR3 protein. The data show fewer than 650,000 distinct CDR3 sequences, 14% to 15% seen once. CDR1 is DFQATT, CDR2 SNEGSKA, per germline (reference sequence). The CDR3 loop spans 12 amino acids. V shed 6 bases, J shed 7 bases, and the junction held 4 bases outside the gene matches. This clonotype was sampled from a woman aged 40 to 50 with Graves' ophthalmopathy. The chain has TRBV20-1 and TRBJ2-2; 8 bases fit TRBD1. Sequencing input: blood. This CDR3 is CSAGRGRGELFF. CDR3 in DNA: TGCAGTGCGGGCAGGGGGCGCGGGGAGCTGTTTTTT.